This T cell receptor beta chain was identified during a study of human T cells and chemical hapten exposure. Specified time point: pre-sensitization, week 0. Treatment: therapeutic diphenylcyclopropenone sensitization with weekly scalp DPC. Study results and limitations: Significantly greater numbers of large CDR3 similarity clusters came from expanded TCRs than from controls.

The germline CDR1 and CDR2 sequences are MNHEY and SVGAGI. V was clipped by 6 bases and J by 7 bases, with 12 bases between them. The CDR3 loop spans 12 amino acids. Of note for this clonotype: The antigen remains unidentified.

The library tagged individual cDNA molecules with unique molecular identifiers. In TCRdb, the RACE reads were re-called with MiXCR into one record per CDR3 protein. Of 280,000 or so distinct CDR3 sequences in the sample, almost 8% were seen once. The gene calls are TRBV6-5 and TRBJ1-2; the D gene is possibly TRBD1 (5 bases). This TCR was sampled from a man between 18 and 29 years old with alopecia areata. Some clones in this sample may be carry-over from other donors' samples. Specimen: whole blood, collected in connection with sensitization to the hapten diphenylcyclopropenone (DPC). CDR3 loop: CASRDLGGGYTF. The CDR3 DNA is TGTGCCAGCAGAGACCTTGGGGGTGGCTACACCTTC.